The 27 T cell receptor beta chains presented below share a single source sample, sequenced in a study of blood T cell repertoires in COVID-19. The assay was immunoSEQ multiplex PCR, and TCRdb's table has in-frame clones only and misses some. The table has 350,000 to 450,000 clones, over 75% seen once; the top ten hold less than 1.5%. What was sequenced was PBMCs or T cells enriched from blood (not recorded which). The receptors shown here come from a young woman who had been exposed to COVID-19.

The genes are TRBV7-8 and TRBJ1-1, with 7 bases fitting TRBD1. Per germline, CDR1 SGHVS and CDR2 FQNEAQ. V trimming: 1 base; J trimming: 5 bases; junction bases outside the gene matches: 4. This CDR3 is 14 amino acids long. CDR3: CASSLGAGGTEAFF. The CDR3 coding sequence is TGTGCCAGCAGCTTAGGGGCAGGGGGGACTGAAGCTTTCTTT.

The V and J genes are TRBV6-5 and TRBJ1-3; D is undetermined. CDR1 is MNHEY, CDR2 SVGAGI, per germline. This CDR3 region has 13 residues. V shed 1 base and J shed 4 bases, with 5 bases lying between them. The CDR3 is CASSYWAGNTIYF. CDR3 bases: TGTGCCAGCAGTTACTGGGCAGGAAACACCATATATTTT.

This chain connects TRBV14 to TRBJ2-3; tentative D call: TRBD1 (5 bases). This CDR3 region has 12 residues. Per the germline V gene, CDR1 is SGHDN and CDR2 is FVKESK. V was shortened by 4 bases and J by 11 bases, with 13 bases between the two germline ends. CDR3 bases: TGTGCCAGCAGCCCTCAGGGTAAGATGCAGTATTTT. Protein product: CASSPQGKMQYF.

The chain combines TRBV5-1 with TRBJ1-1; TRBD1 agrees at 7 bases. The CDR3 loop spans 13 amino acids. After removal of 3 bases from V and 10 bases from J, the junction contained 9 bases not matched to a gene. Germline lookup yields CDR1 SGHRS and CDR2 YFSETQ. CDR3 residues: CASSSTPRQGAFF. As DNA, the CDR3 is TGCGCCAGCAGCTCGACTCCGCGACAGGGAGCTTTCTTT.

V gene TRBV6-5 combines with J gene TRBJ2-1; TRBD1 aligns across 7 bases. Germline loops: CDR1 MNHEY, CDR2 SVGAGI. The CDR3 length is 15 residues. Losses at the gene ends were 2 bases for V and 2 bases for J; bases not matched to a gene: 3. The DNA for the CDR3 is TGTGCCAGCAGTTACGTACAGGGGCCCTACAATGAGCAGTTCTTC. Residues: CASSYVQGPYNEQFF.

V is TRBV10-2 and J is TRBJ2-1; 7 nucleotides match TRBD1. The CDR3 is made up of 14 amino acids. Germline CDR1 and CDR2: WSHSY and SAAADI. V shed 2 bases and J 8 bases; nucleotides not matched to a gene: 6. The DNA of the CDR3 is TGCGCCAGCAGTGAGCCGGGACAGACAGATGAGCAGTTCTTC. Residues: CASSEPGQTDEQFF.

This chain links TRBV24-1 with TRBJ2-1; D unclear. Germline CDR1 is KGHDR and CDR2 is SFDVKD. V dropped 1 base and J dropped 6 bases, with 3 bases sitting between them. The CDR3 is 12 residues long. CDR3 amino acids: CATSDFGNEQFF. CDR3 DNA: TGTGCCACCAGTGATTTCGGCAATGAGCAGTTCTTC.

The chain employs TRBV4-2 and TRBJ2-7; 7 bases match TRBD2. This CDR3 is built from 16 residues. J gave up 5 bases and V 0 bases, and 10 bases lay outside the gene matches. In germline, CDR1 is LGHNA, CDR2 YNFKEQ. This CDR3 reads CASSQDPAGVLDEQYF. Written as DNA, the CDR3 is TGTGCCAGCAGCCAAGATCCGGCGGGAGTTTTAGACGAGCAGTACTTC.

V usage is TRBV3-1 (or the pseudogene TRBV3-2) and J usage is TRBJ2-5, with D tentatively TRBD2 (5 bases). Germline lookup yields CDR1 LGHDT and CDR2 YNNKEL (reference sequence). The CDR3 consists of 16 residues. With 0 bases removed from V and 2 bases from J, the gap between germline ends came to 13 bases. This CDR3 is CASSQEGSGSQETQYF. The CDR3 bases are TGTGCCAGCAGCCAAGAAGGTTCGGGGAGTCAAGAGACCCAGTACTTC.

The chain couples TRBV11-2 to TRBJ2-7; 8 bases fit TRBD2. Germline loops: CDR1 SGHAT, CDR2 FQNNGV. Trimming cost V 1 base and J 2 bases; bases outside gene matches: 4. This CDR3 spans 15 amino acids. In DNA form, the CDR3 reads TGTGCCAGCAGCTTAGCAGCGGGAGAGGCCTACGAGCAGTACTTC. Protein: CASSLAAGEAYEQYF.

Only a few counts were recorded for this clone. This chain uses TRBV18 with TRBJ1-2; D remains unclear. Germline V CDR1 and CDR2: KGHSH, LQKENI. The CDR3 length is 12 residues. Between the trimmed V and J ends, which lost 6 bases and 3 bases, there was a span of 8 bases. CDR3 region: CASSQDYYGYTF. The CDR3 nucleotides are TGTGCCAGCTCCCAGGACTACTATGGCTACACCTTC.

There are a few counts of this clone. The V and J genes are TRBV11-2 and TRBJ2-7; weak D call: TRBD2 (5 bases). The CDR3 contains 14 residues. With 6 bases removed from V and 3 bases from J, the gap between germline ends came to 15 bases. Germline V gene sequence: CDR1 SGHAT, CDR2 FQNNGV. The CDR3 DNA reads TGTGCCAGCAGGCCCAGCCTAGCTGTCTACGAGCAGTACTTC. As protein: CASRPSLAVYEQYF.

The rearrangement joins TRBV14 to TRBJ1-3; the D is unclear. The V end was cut by 0 bases, the J end by 4 bases, with 4 bases between. Germline CDR1 is SGHDN and CDR2 is FVKESK. The CDR3 has 13 residues. This chain's CDR3 is CASSQDVGNTIYF. The CDR3 nucleotides read TGTGCCAGCAGCCAAGACGTGGGAAACACCATATATTTT.

This clone has only one observation. The chain links TRBV7-3 to TRBJ2-7; maybe TRBD1 (7 bases). V was cut by 2 bases and J by 2 bases, with 16 bases left in between. Germline loops: CDR1 SGHTA, CDR2 FQGTGA. This CDR3 has 16 residues. In DNA, the CDR3 is TGTGCCAGCAGCTTAGGAGGAGGGACAGCGACCTACGAGCAGTACTTC. Translation gives CASSLGGGTATYEQYF.

The chain couples TRBV25-1 to TRBJ1-1; D ambiguous. The CDR3 sequence is 12 residues long. Germline CDR1 MGHDK, CDR2 SYGVNS. With 4 bases removed from V and 10 bases from J, the gap between germline ends came to 13 bases. The CDR3, as DNA: TGTGCCAGCAGTGGAATTCCTGGGAGAGCTTTCTTT. Protein product: CASSGIPGRAFF.

The rearrangement uses TRBV4-2 and TRBJ2-7; 10 nucleotides align to TRBD1. The CDR3 consists of 14 residues. J lost 3 bases, V lost 5 bases, and 4 bases had no gene match. The germline gives CDR1 LGHNA, CDR2 YNFKEQ. The CDR3 region is CASSEGQGIYEQYF. Here the CDR3 DNA reads TGTGCCAGCAGCGAGGGACAGGGGATCTACGAGCAGTACTTC.

This rearrangement joins TRBV9 to TRBJ2-1; 9 bases line up with TRBD2. The junction had 3 bases not matched to a gene; V was cut back by 0 bases and J by 5 bases. Germline values: CDR1 SGDLS, CDR2 YYNGEE. There are 15 residues in the CDR3. The CDR3 nucleotides are TGTGCCAGCAGCGTAGTTAGCGGGGGTAACAATGAGCAGTTCTTC. This gives the protein CASSVVSGGNNEQFF.

J is TRBJ1-2 and V is TRBV6-4; 10 bases map to TRBD1. The V gene's germline CDR1 is MRHNA and CDR2 SNTAGT. The CDR3 totals 14 residues. Unmatched junction bases numbered 13, after V lost 10 bases and J lost 8 bases. The CDR3 spells CATSPGQGPLGYTF. CDR3 coding DNA: TGTGCCACCTCCCCGGGACAGGGGCCTTTAGGCTACACCTTC.

The chain has TRBV7-2 and TRBJ2-3; TRBD2 matches 10 bases. V lost 6 bases to trimming and J lost 2 bases; unmatched junction nucleotides: 5. From germline, CDR1 is SGHTA and CDR2 FQGNSA. This CDR3 is 15 amino acids long. This CDR3 reads CASSWTSGYTDTQYF. DNA of the CDR3: TGTGCCAGCAGTTGGACTAGCGGATACACAGATACGCAGTATTTT.

CDR3 in amino acids: CASSRRQEGEAFF. Written as DNA, the CDR3 is TGTGCCAGCAGCCGCAGACAGGAAGGTGAAGCTTTCTTT. The chain carries TRBV5-4 and TRBJ1-1, with D possibly being TRBD1 (6 bases). The CDR3 has 13 residues. Germline CDR1 reads SGHNT; CDR2 reads YYREEE (reference sequence). V was pared by 4 bases and J by 7 bases, with 14 bases between.

In nucleotides, the CDR3 is TGCAACCCCGGGGGAGCTTTCTTT. Protein: CNPGGAFF. V usage is TRBV20-1 and J usage is TRBJ1-1, with D possibly matching TRBD1 (5 bases). Germline V lookup: CDR1 DFQATT, CDR2 SNEGSKA (reference sequence). This CDR3 is 8 amino acids long.

This clone has just a few counts. The chain uses TRBV13 and TRBJ1-1, with TRBD1 identical over 8 bases. The CDR3 loop spans 13 amino acids. The ends lost 5 bases at V and 3 bases at J; junction bases unmatched: 2. Germline lookup yields CDR1 PRHDT and CDR2 FYEKMQ (reference sequence). CDR3: CASSPDRDTEAFF. The CDR3, as DNA: TGTGCCAGCAGCCCGGACAGGGACACTGAAGCTTTCTTT.

The count of this clone is one. The chain carries TRBV27 and TRBJ1-3, with a weak D call TRBD1 (5 bases). V lost 3 bases to trimming and J lost 2 bases, with 23 bases between them. CDR1 MNHEY and CDR2 SMNVEV come from the germline V gene (reference sequence). The length of the CDR3 is 19 residues. CDR3 nucleotide sequence: TGTGCCAGCAGTTTCCGAGCCTACCCAGACAGTCAAACTGGAAACACCATATATTTT. This gives the protein CASSFRAYPDSQTGNTIYF.

The chain carries TRBV3-1 (or the pseudogene TRBV3-2) and TRBJ2-5; no clear D gene. The CDR3 sequence is 13 residues long. Trimming cost V 4 bases and J 7 bases, with 13 bases left between them. Germline CDR1 and CDR2: LGHDT and YNNKEL (reference sequence). CDR3 sequence: CASSRALSGTQYF. DNA of the CDR3: TGTGCCAGCAGCCGGGCTTTATCTGGGACCCAGTACTTC.

The gene calls are TRBV27 and TRBJ2-7, with 7 bases aligning to TRBD1. V dropped 5 bases and J dropped 2; count of bases not matched to a gene: 9. The CDR3 totals 15 residues. In germline, CDR1 is MNHEY, CDR2 SMNVEV (reference sequence). CDR3 residues: CASSPVDRMAYEQYF. The CDR3 DNA reads TGTGCCAGCAGTCCCGTGGACAGGATGGCCTACGAGCAGTACTTC.

The chain has TRBV18 and TRBJ2-7; 8 bases map to TRBD1. Per germline, CDR1 KGHSH and CDR2 LQKENI. This CDR3 comprises 14 residues. V gave up 0 bases and J gave up 7 bases; unmatched junction bases: 5. The CDR3 coding sequence is TGTGCCAGCTCACCACCTGGCAGGACAGGGGAGCAGTACTTC. Protein product: CASSPPGRTGEQYF.

V and J are TRBV10-3 and TRBJ1-2; D remains unclear. V was cut by 5 bases and J by 7 bases, with 14 bases left in between. CDR1 is ENHRY, CDR2 SYGVKD, per germline. CDR3 length equals 13 residues. The CDR3 DNA is TGTGCCATCAGTACCTTAGCGGGCTCTGGCTACACCTTC. Translating gives CAISTLAGSGYTF.